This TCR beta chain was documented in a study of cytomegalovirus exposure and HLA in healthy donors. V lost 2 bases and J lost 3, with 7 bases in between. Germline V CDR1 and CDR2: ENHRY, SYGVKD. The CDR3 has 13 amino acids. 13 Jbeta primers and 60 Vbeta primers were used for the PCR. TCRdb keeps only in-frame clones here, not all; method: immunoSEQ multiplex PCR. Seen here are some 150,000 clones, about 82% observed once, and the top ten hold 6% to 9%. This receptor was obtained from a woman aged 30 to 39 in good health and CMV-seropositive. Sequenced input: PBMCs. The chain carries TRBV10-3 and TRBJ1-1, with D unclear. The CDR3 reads CAISEEGYTEAFF. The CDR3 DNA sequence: TGTGCCATCAGTGAGGAGGGTTACACTGAAGCTTTCTTT.